These T cell receptor beta chains were read from a single sample in a study of T-cell memory formation after mild COVID-19. In TCRdb, the 5' RACE reads were re-called with MiXCR into one record per CDR3 protein. The sample shows almost 550,000 distinct CDR3 sequences, about 20% of them seen only once. The sequenced sample was PBMCs or a T cell subset sorted from them (not recorded which). Receptors originate from an adult woman who had mild COVID-19 (a few samples of this study predate the infection). Cell type and time point are not known. CDR3s leave out the opening cysteine and the closing phenylalanine or tryptophan. Fields, in order: J gene, V gene, CDR3 protein.

J: TRBJ2-1
V: TRBV24-1
CDR3: ATSIGRDYNEQF

J: TRBJ2-3
V: TRBV6-6
CDR3: AAGLAGGSDTQY

J: TRBJ1-2
V: TRBV6-2/TRBV6-3
CDR3: ASSPGAYYGYT

J: TRBJ2-5
V: TRBV3-1
CDR3: ASSLRDGSNQETQY

J: TRBJ2-5
V: TRBV6-5
CDR3: ASSPHLGGQY

J: TRBJ2-4
V: TRBV24-1
CDR3: ATSEEGGDIQY

J: TRBJ2-3
V: TRBV2
CDR3: ASLGLAGRDTQY

J: TRBJ1-2
V: TRBV14
CDR3: ASSRESTGNYGYT

J: TRBJ2-7
V: TRBV7-6
CDR3: ASNLGGGRSGEQY

J: TRBJ2-1
V: TRBV20-1
CDR3: SARVPRAGGGYNEQF

J: TRBJ1-2
V: TRBV12-3/TRBV12-4
CDR3: ASSLGGEGSPWDYGYT

J: TRBJ1-6
V: TRBV12-3/TRBV12-4
CDR3: ASSARDGSPLH

J: TRBJ2-7
V: TRBV20-1
CDR3: SALTGDLQEQY

J: TRBJ2-1
V: TRBV20-1
CDR3: SAHTPMRYNEQF

J: TRBJ2-7
V: TRBV29-1
CDR3: SVTRLAGGGGEQY

J: TRBJ2-5
V: TRBV6-5
CDR3: ASSSPSALSGETQY

J: TRBJ2-7
V: TRBV20-1
CDR3: SVPGQPTNEQY

J: TRBJ1-5
V: TRBV5-5
CDR3: ASSLGLVDQPQH

J: TRBJ2-2
V: TRBV5-1
CDR3: ASSLNTGELF

J: TRBJ2-1
V: TRBV7-9
CDR3: ASKGTGIEQF

J: TRBJ2-2
V: TRBV2
CDR3: ASRGDSFFTGELF

J: TRBJ2-1
V: TRBV20-1
CDR3: SARSNRLAGGRQF

J: TRBJ1-2
V: TRBV4-2
CDR3: ASSQDPAGPNYGYT

J: TRBJ2-1
V: TRBV5-1
CDR3: ASSLDGAFYNEQF

J: TRBJ1-2
V: TRBV7-9
CDR3: ASSLNSAKAGYT

J: TRBJ2-4
V: TRBV29-1
CDR3: SVPSERESKNIQY

J: TRBJ2-3
V: TRBV29-1
CDR3: SVDDSTDTQY

J: TRBJ1-1
V: TRBV7-3
CDR3: ASSFGKNTEAF

J: TRBJ2-3
V: TRBV10-3
CDR3: AISELQFSASGRSTDTQY

J: TRBJ2-4
V: TRBV12-3/TRBV12-4
CDR3: ASSLQGGGNIQY

J: TRBJ2-7
V: TRBV12-5
CDR3: ASGLVTGRTYEQY

J: TRBJ1-1
V: TRBV7-9
CDR3: ASSSDRGTEAF

J: TRBJ2-1
V: TRBV3-1
CDR3: ASSPGTGRHNEQF

J: TRBJ2-1
V: TRBV9
CDR3: ASSAPAHNEQF

J: TRBJ1-6
V: TRBV5-1
CDR3: ASSQRGSSYNSPLH

J: TRBJ2-7
V: TRBV7-9
CDR3: ASSLARIGTLTIYEQY

J: TRBJ2-7
V: TRBV19
CDR3: ASNAGTGAYEQY